Listed below are T cell receptor beta chains from one sample, sequenced in a study of vaccination effects on CD4 cells after COVID-19. These receptors are not linked to any known antigen. Measured with immunoSEQ multiplex PCR; TCRdb has only the in-frame clones, and not every one. This table has tens of thousands of clones, 77% appearing once. Sample: CD4+ T cells from PBMCs cultured with HCoV-NL63 spike peptides, taken after COVID-19 vaccination. The receptor set was obtained from a human donor who received a COVID-19 vaccine. Both conserved end residues are part of each CDR3. Fields, in order: J gene, clone size, V gene, D gene, CDR3 DNA, CDR3 protein. A D gene is named only where the DNA matches it firmly. For some rows the clone size is stated as once, few or many, or as a class when expanded; others skip it.

j_call: TRBJ2-6; clone_size: many; v_call: TRBV6-5; d_call: -; cdr3_nt: TGTGCCAGCAGTTATTCGGAATCTGGGGCCAACGTCCTGACTTTC; cdr3_aa: CASSYSESGANVLTF
j_call: TRBJ1-4; clone_size: few; v_call: TRBV7-7; d_call: -; cdr3_nt: TGTGCTAGCAGCGCGCGGGACGCCCAAGAGCGTGAAAAACTGTTTTTT; cdr3_aa: CASSARDAQEREKLFF
j_call: TRBJ2-1; clone_size: -; v_call: TRBV24-1; d_call: -; cdr3_nt: TGTGCCACCAGTGGCCCGGGGGACAATGAGCAGTTCTTC; cdr3_aa: CATSGPGDNEQFF
j_call: TRBJ2-1; clone_size: -; v_call: TRBV7-8; d_call: -; cdr3_nt: TGTGCCAGCGGACACATTGGTAGCGCAAAGCAGTTCTTC; cdr3_aa: CASGHIGSAKQFF
j_call: TRBJ1-3; clone_size: -; v_call: TRBV6-5; d_call: TRBD1; cdr3_nt: TGTGCCAGCAGCCTGACAGGGTCTGGAGGCACCATATATTTT; cdr3_aa: CASSLTGSGGTIYF
j_call: TRBJ2-3; clone_size: once; v_call: TRBV3-1/TRBV3-2; d_call: -; cdr3_nt: TGTGCCAGCAGCTATCTTCCGGGGGGCGTGGGGGATACGCAGTATTTT; cdr3_aa: CASSYLPGGVGDTQYF
j_call: TRBJ2-4; clone_size: -; v_call: TRBV6-5; d_call: -; cdr3_nt: TGTGCCAGCAGACCTCAGGGGCGGATTAACATTCAGTACTTC; cdr3_aa: CASRPQGRINIQYF
j_call: TRBJ1-5; clone_size: -; v_call: TRBV7-9; d_call: -; cdr3_nt: TGTGCCAGCAGCTTAGGTGGAAGGCGAGGGCAGCCCCAGCATTTT; cdr3_aa: CASSLGGRRGQPQHF
j_call: TRBJ2-2; clone_size: -; v_call: TRBV6-2/TRBV6-3; d_call: -; cdr3_nt: TGTGCCAGCAGACCTAATCAGCGGGCCGGGGAGCTGTTTTTT; cdr3_aa: CASRPNQRAGELFF
j_call: TRBJ1-1; clone_size: -; v_call: TRBV5-1; d_call: -; cdr3_nt: TGCGCCAGCAGCACTGGTATGCCTGAAGCTTTCTTT; cdr3_aa: CASSTGMPEAFF
j_call: TRBJ2-7; clone_size: -; v_call: TRBV18; d_call: -; cdr3_nt: TGTGCCAGCTCACCAATGGCCCACGAGCAGTACTTC; cdr3_aa: CASSPMAHEQYF
j_call: TRBJ2-1; clone_size: -; v_call: TRBV5-1; d_call: TRBD2; cdr3_nt: TGCGCCAGCAGCCCCGGGACTAGAAACAATGAGCAGTTCTTC; cdr3_aa: CASSPGTRNNEQFF
j_call: TRBJ1-1; clone_size: -; v_call: TRBV6-2/TRBV6-3; d_call: -; cdr3_nt: TGTGCCAGCAGCCCCTCTGGGCAGGGGGAAGCTTTCTTT; cdr3_aa: CASSPSGQGEAFF
j_call: TRBJ1-1; clone_size: once; v_call: TRBV6-5; d_call: TRBD1; cdr3_nt: TGTGCCAGCAGTACACGGGACAGGGCGGCTGAAGCTTTCTTT; cdr3_aa: CASSTRDRAAEAFF
j_call: TRBJ1-4; clone_size: -; v_call: TRBV10-3; d_call: TRBD1; cdr3_nt: TGTGCCATCGCTGACAGGGTGGGGAGTGAAAAACTGTTTTTT; cdr3_aa: CAIADRVGSEKLFF
j_call: TRBJ1-5; clone_size: -; v_call: TRBV6-2/TRBV6-3; d_call: -; cdr3_nt: TGTGCCAGCAGTTACACCGGGAGGGGACAGCCCCAGCATTTT; cdr3_aa: CASSYTGRGQPQHF
j_call: TRBJ1-3; clone_size: -; v_call: TRBV9; d_call: TRBD1; cdr3_nt: TGTGCCAGCAGCGTACAGGGGGCGCAGTCTGGAAACACCATATATTTT; cdr3_aa: CASSVQGAQSGNTIYF
j_call: TRBJ2-7; clone_size: -; v_call: TRBV5-3; d_call: -; cdr3_nt: TGTGCCAGAAGCTTGGAGGGGCTAGCCGAAACCTACGAGCAGTACTTC; cdr3_aa: CARSLEGLAETYEQYF
j_call: TRBJ2-6; clone_size: -; v_call: TRBV5-1; d_call: -; cdr3_nt: TGCGCCAGCAGCTTGAGTCAGGCTGGGGCCAACGTCCTGACTTTC; cdr3_aa: CASSLSQAGANVLTF
j_call: TRBJ1-1; clone_size: few; v_call: TRBV15; d_call: TRBD1; cdr3_nt: TGTGCCACCAGCAGAGAATGGGACAGGGTGTCTTTCTTT; cdr3_aa: CATSREWDRVSFF
j_call: TRBJ2-1; clone_size: -; v_call: TRBV5-1; d_call: TRBD2; cdr3_nt: TGCGCCAGCAGCTTGCGGACTAGCGGGGGTGCGGACAATGAGCAGTTCTTC; cdr3_aa: CASSLRTSGGADNEQFF
j_call: TRBJ2-1; clone_size: -; v_call: TRBV28; d_call: TRBD1; cdr3_nt: TGTGCCAGCAGCCCAGGGGGCTCCTACAATGAGCAGTTCTTC; cdr3_aa: CASSPGGSYNEQFF
j_call: TRBJ2-2; clone_size: -; v_call: TRBV7-9; d_call: -; cdr3_nt: TGTGCCAGCGGCCCCGATTTCGGGGAGCTGTTTTTT; cdr3_aa: CASGPDFGELFF
j_call: TRBJ2-1; clone_size: -; v_call: TRBV7-2; d_call: -; cdr3_nt: TGTGCCAGCAGCTTAGACCGTAGGCAGCAGTTCTTC; cdr3_aa: CASSLDRRQQFF
j_call: TRBJ2-5; clone_size: -; v_call: TRBV27; d_call: TRBD1; cdr3_nt: TGTGCCAGTGGGGCCCGACAGGGGATGGAGACCCAGTACTTC; cdr3_aa: CASGARQGMETQYF
j_call: TRBJ1-2; clone_size: -; v_call: TRBV3-1/TRBV3-2; d_call: TRBD1; cdr3_nt: TGTGCCAGCAGCCAAGAACTTCCGAGGGGGCGAATCTTTGGCTACACCTTC; cdr3_aa: CASSQELPRGRIFGYTF
j_call: TRBJ2-1; clone_size: -; v_call: TRBV5-4; d_call: TRBD2; cdr3_nt: TGTGCCAGCAGCCAGGGTGGGACTAGCGGGAGGTATGAGCAGTTCTTC; cdr3_aa: CASSQGGTSGRYEQFF
j_call: TRBJ2-3; clone_size: once; v_call: TRBV7-2; d_call: -; cdr3_nt: TGTGCCAGCAGCTACGTGGGGGGCACAGATACGCAGTATTTT; cdr3_aa: CASSYVGGTDTQYF
j_call: TRBJ1-2; clone_size: once; v_call: TRBV10-3; d_call: TRBD1; cdr3_nt: TGTGCCTCCAATGCCAAGGGACAGGGGGAGAACTATGGCTACACCTTC; cdr3_aa: CASNAKGQGENYGYTF
j_call: TRBJ2-1; clone_size: -; v_call: TRBV7-2; d_call: -; cdr3_nt: TGTGCCAGCAGCCCTAGCCACATCTCCTACAATGAGCAGTTCTTC; cdr3_aa: CASSPSHISYNEQFF
j_call: TRBJ1-4; clone_size: -; v_call: TRBV7-2; d_call: -; cdr3_nt: TGTGCCAGCAGCGCCGAGGGTATCCGCCGTGAAAAACTGTTTTTT; cdr3_aa: CASSAEGIRREKLFF
j_call: TRBJ2-1; clone_size: -; v_call: TRBV5-1; d_call: -; cdr3_nt: TGCGCCAGCAGCTTGGATCTCCCCTCCCATAATGAGCAGTTCTTC; cdr3_aa: CASSLDLPSHNEQFF
j_call: TRBJ1-6; clone_size: -; v_call: TRBV7-9; d_call: -; cdr3_nt: TGTGCCAGCAGCATAGATAATTCACCCCTCCACTTT; cdr3_aa: CASSIDNSPLHF
j_call: TRBJ2-5; clone_size: -; v_call: TRBV5-8; d_call: -; cdr3_nt: TGTGCCAGCAGCTTGTCTGGGTCGGGGACCCAGTACTTC; cdr3_aa: CASSLSGSGTQYF
j_call: TRBJ2-7; clone_size: -; v_call: TRBV7-8; d_call: -; cdr3_nt: TGTGCCAGCAGCTTAGCTCGGTTATCTTTCGGGCAGTACTTC; cdr3_aa: CASSLARLSFGQYF
j_call: TRBJ1-1; clone_size: -; v_call: TRBV6-2/TRBV6-3; d_call: -; cdr3_nt: TGTGCCAGCAGTTATGAGAGGGGTGAAGCTTTCTTT; cdr3_aa: CASSYERGEAFF
j_call: TRBJ2-7; clone_size: few; v_call: TRBV5-1; d_call: -; cdr3_nt: TGCGCCAGCAGCCGGGGGACGGCGGGGGAGCAGTACTTC; cdr3_aa: CASSRGTAGEQYF
j_call: TRBJ1-1; clone_size: few; v_call: TRBV5-1; d_call: TRBD1; cdr3_nt: TGCGCCAGCAGTTGGGACAGGGACACTGAAGCTTTCTTT; cdr3_aa: CASSWDRDTEAFF
j_call: TRBJ2-7; clone_size: few; v_call: TRBV25-1; d_call: -; cdr3_nt: TGTGCCAGCAGTCAGAGACCCTACGAGCAGTACTTC; cdr3_aa: CASSQRPYEQYF
j_call: TRBJ2-2; clone_size: few; v_call: TRBV5-4; d_call: -; cdr3_nt: TGTGCCAGCAGCTCGGGGGCCTCAGCAAACACCGGGGAGCTGTTTTTT; cdr3_aa: CASSSGASANTGELFF
j_call: TRBJ2-2; clone_size: once; v_call: TRBV29-1; d_call: TRBD1; cdr3_nt: TGCAGCGGGGACAGGGCCGGGGAGCTGTTTTTT; cdr3_aa: CSGDRAGELFF
j_call: TRBJ2-1; clone_size: -; v_call: TRBV19; d_call: TRBD2; cdr3_nt: TGTGCCAGTAGTATAGCGGGAGGGCCCAGGTCCTACAATGAGCAGTTCTTC; cdr3_aa: CASSIAGGPRSYNEQFF
j_call: TRBJ2-7; clone_size: many; v_call: TRBV2; d_call: -; cdr3_nt: TGTGCCAGCAGGGAGGACGGCTCCTACGAGCAGTACTTC; cdr3_aa: CASREDGSYEQYF
j_call: TRBJ2-1; clone_size: -; v_call: TRBV5-6; d_call: -; cdr3_nt: TGTGCCAGCAGCTCCGCTAGTTTAGGTGAGCAGTTCTTC; cdr3_aa: CASSSASLGEQFF
j_call: TRBJ1-5; clone_size: -; v_call: TRBV6-1; d_call: -; cdr3_nt: TGTGCCAGCAGTGAAACTGGGGGGCGCTTTCAGCCCCAGCATTTT; cdr3_aa: CASSETGGRFQPQHF
j_call: TRBJ2-1; clone_size: -; v_call: TRBV2; d_call: -; cdr3_nt: TGTGCCAGCAGTGAAGTCGGCTTGGGCCAGTCCTCCTACAATGAGCAGTTCTTC; cdr3_aa: CASSEVGLGQSSYNEQFF
j_call: TRBJ2-1; clone_size: -; v_call: TRBV5-1; d_call: TRBD2; cdr3_nt: TGCGCCAGCAGCTTGCGGAGGGGGTACGGACTAGCGGGAGATAATGAGCAGTTCTTC; cdr3_aa: CASSLRRGYGLAGDNEQFF
j_call: TRBJ1-5; clone_size: -; v_call: TRBV20-1; d_call: -; cdr3_nt: TGCAGTGCTAGTTTGGGGGGCATCGGCAATCAGCCCCAGCATTTT; cdr3_aa: CSASLGGIGNQPQHF
j_call: TRBJ1-2; clone_size: -; v_call: TRBV27; d_call: TRBD1; cdr3_nt: TGTGCCAGCAGGAGTCCCCGGGACAGGAGTAACTATGGCTACACCTTC; cdr3_aa: CASRSPRDRSNYGYTF
j_call: TRBJ1-2; clone_size: -; v_call: TRBV29-1; d_call: -; cdr3_nt: TGCAGCGTTGAAGGCAGGGATGGCTACACCTTC; cdr3_aa: CSVEGRDGYTF
j_call: TRBJ2-7; clone_size: -; v_call: TRBV7-8; d_call: -; cdr3_nt: TGTGCCAGCAGCAAGGGTCCATCTTACGAGCAGTACTTC; cdr3_aa: CASSKGPSYEQYF
j_call: TRBJ1-2; clone_size: -; v_call: TRBV7-2; d_call: -; cdr3_nt: TGTGCCAGCAGCTTAAGTGTCGCACAGGAGACTAACTATGGCTACACCTTC; cdr3_aa: CASSLSVAQETNYGYTF
j_call: TRBJ1-2; clone_size: -; v_call: TRBV6-2/TRBV6-3; d_call: -; cdr3_nt: TGTGCCAGCAGCGAGTTTAGGTTCGTGGGCTACACCTTC; cdr3_aa: CASSEFRFVGYTF
j_call: TRBJ1-1; clone_size: -; v_call: TRBV5-1; d_call: -; cdr3_nt: TGCGCCAGCACTCCCACCGGGGGGAACACTGAAGCTTTCTTT; cdr3_aa: CASTPTGGNTEAFF
j_call: TRBJ2-6; clone_size: once; v_call: TRBV15; d_call: -; cdr3_nt: TGTGCCACCAGCAGAGTGGTCGTCAGGGGTAGTGGGGCCAACGTCCTGACTTTC; cdr3_aa: CATSRVVVRGSGANVLTF
j_call: TRBJ2-4; clone_size: -; v_call: TRBV6-5; d_call: TRBD2; cdr3_nt: TGTGCCAGCAGGGGCGGGGGGGCCAAAAACATTCAGTACTTC; cdr3_aa: CASRGGGAKNIQYF
j_call: TRBJ1-5; clone_size: -; v_call: TRBV19; d_call: -; cdr3_nt: TGTGCCAGTAGTATCCTTTCGGCAGGGAGCAATCAGCCCCAGCATTTT; cdr3_aa: CASSILSAGSNQPQHF
j_call: TRBJ2-2; clone_size: -; v_call: TRBV12-3/TRBV12-4; d_call: -; cdr3_nt: TGTGCCAGCAGTTGGAGGGACACCGGGGAGCTGTTTTTT; cdr3_aa: CASSWRDTGELFF
j_call: TRBJ1-6; clone_size: -; v_call: TRBV6-5; d_call: TRBD1; cdr3_nt: TGTGCCAGCAGTTACTCAAGGACAGGGAATTCACCCCTCCACTTT; cdr3_aa: CASSYSRTGNSPLHF
j_call: TRBJ2-7; clone_size: -; v_call: TRBV18; d_call: -; cdr3_nt: TGTGCCAGCTCACCACTTGTCAGCTCCTACGAGCAGTACTTC; cdr3_aa: CASSPLVSSYEQYF